These 3 T cell receptor beta chains were sequenced from one sample in a study of metastatic and nonmetastatic thyroid tumors. TCRdb used MiXCR to call clones anew from the PCR reads. Of tens of thousands of clones in the sample, around 20% were seen once. All patients were untreated before thyroid surgery. The sample was blood. Receptors originate from a female donor with papillary thyroid cancer or a benign thyroid nodule (not recorded which). Some clones in this sample may be carry-over from other donors' samples.

On this clone itself: A read error is likely, as this CDR3 ends without the conserved phenylalanine or tryptophan. The DNA is omitted, as the CDR3 cannot be located on it reliably, and the CDR3 follows TCRdb's listing. The chain is built from TRBV7-2 and TRBJ2-1; no check of the table's D call, TRBD2, against the DNA was made. Germline V gene data show CDR1 as SGHTA and CDR2 as FQGNSA. The CDR3 spans 9 amino acids, including both terminal residues. CDR3 region: CASSPGLAG.

The chain couples TRBV20-1 to TRBJ1-2, with D maybe TRBD1 (6 bases). This CDR3 has 14 amino acids. CDR1 is DFQATT, CDR2 SNEGSKA, per germline (reference sequence). The V and J ends lost 0 bases and 8 bases respectively, with 16 bases between them. CDR3 coding DNA: TGCAGTGCTAGAGATCTAAGGGGGTCGGCGGGCTACACCTTC. This gives the protein CSARDLRGSAGYTF.

In this sample, this clone turned up a few times. The rearrangement joins TRBV4-3 to TRBJ1-1; D is uncertain. Trimming shortened V by 0 bases and J by 0 bases, and 8 bases separated the two germline ends. Germline V gene lookup returns CDR1 LGHNA and CDR2 YSLEER. This CDR3 comprises 15 residues. The CDR3 region is CASSQDLTLNTEAFF. The DNA of the CDR3 is TGCGCCAGCAGCCAAGATCTTACACTGAACACTGAAGCTTTCTTT.